This TCR beta chain was found in a study of blood T cell repertoires in COVID-19. Looking at the study overall: There were acute and convalescent COVID-19 samples, and they came from the United States, Italy and Spain.

The CDR3 sequence is 14 residues long. V lost 5 bases, J lost 1 base, and 2 bases stayed unmatched. The germline CDR1 and CDR2 sequences are SGHRS and YFSETQ. Participants were aged about 18 to 100 years from about two dozen US areas. As processed by the authors: Counts of nucleated cells, estimated from reference gene primer amplification, were obtained. Clones were read by immunoSEQ multiplex PCR, and TCRdb kept only the in-frame ones, dropping some. D and trimming were read from the DNA, whereas the V and J calls and clone size are those reported in that table. The table records 250,000 to 300,000 clones, roughly nine tenths of them present only once.

Sequenced material: PBMCs or T cells enriched from blood (not recorded which). This sequence was found in a human donor in a cohort exposed to, infected with or recovered from COVID-19 (not recorded which). The donor label of this sample is uncertain. The chain combines TRBV5-1 with TRBJ2-2; TRBD2 matches 7 bases. In DNA form, the CDR3 reads TGCGCCAGCAGGGTAGCGGGGAACACCGGGGAGCTGTTTTTT. Protein product: CASRVAGNTGELFF.